This T cell receptor beta chain was captured in a study of cytomegalovirus exposure and HLA in healthy donors. Study background: Membership in the Caucasian-associated ancestry cluster was found for around 85% of around 380 genotyped donors.

The PCR was carried out with 60 Vbeta primers and 13 Jbeta primers. Sequencing was performed with immunoSEQ multiplex PCR; in TCRdb, only in-frame clones are kept and a portion is missing. The sample shows about 150,000 clones, 70% of them seen only once. The trim removed 1 base at V and 5 bases at J, leaving 8 bases unmatched. Germline V gives CDR1 SGHVS, CDR2 FNYEAQ. This CDR3 contains 17 residues. The sequence was obtained from a woman in her sixties or seventies in good health and CMV-seropositive. Sequenced: PBMCs. The V call is TRBV7-6, the J call TRBJ2-3; TRBD2 agrees at 11 bases. CDR3 in amino acids: CASSLVSGRARGDTQYF. CDR3 nucleotides: TGTGCCAGCAGCTTAGTTAGCGGGAGGGCCCGGGGAGATACGCAGTATTTT.